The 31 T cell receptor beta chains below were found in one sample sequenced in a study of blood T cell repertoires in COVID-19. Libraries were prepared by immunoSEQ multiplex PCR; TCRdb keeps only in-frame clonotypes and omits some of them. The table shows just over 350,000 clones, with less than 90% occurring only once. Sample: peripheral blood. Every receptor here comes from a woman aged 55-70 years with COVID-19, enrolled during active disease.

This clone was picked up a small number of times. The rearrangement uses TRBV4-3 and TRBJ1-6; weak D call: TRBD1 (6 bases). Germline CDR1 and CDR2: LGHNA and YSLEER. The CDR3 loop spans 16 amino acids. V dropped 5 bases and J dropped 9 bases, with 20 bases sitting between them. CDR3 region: CASSSFVGAQSSPLHF. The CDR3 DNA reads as TGCGCCAGCAGCTCCTTTGTGGGGGCGCAGAGTTCACCCCTCCACTTT.

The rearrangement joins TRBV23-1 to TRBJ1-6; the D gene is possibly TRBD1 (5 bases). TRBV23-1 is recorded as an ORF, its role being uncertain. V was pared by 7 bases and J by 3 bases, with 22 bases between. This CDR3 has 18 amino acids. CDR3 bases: TGCGCCAGCACTCCGGGGGGAGGGACGAATTTCTATAATTCACCCCTCCACTTT. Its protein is CASTPGGGTNFYNSPLHF.

Here the CDR3 DNA reads TGTGCCAGCTCACCTCGGCCAGGGGCGACCACTGAAGCTTTCTTT. This translates into CASSPRPGATTEAFF. This chain joins TRBV18 and TRBJ1-1; D perhaps matches TRBD1 (6 bases). The CDR3 has 15 amino acids. Trimming pared 3 bases from V and 4 bases from J, leaving 15 bases between. Germline lookup yields CDR1 KGHSH and CDR2 LQKENI.

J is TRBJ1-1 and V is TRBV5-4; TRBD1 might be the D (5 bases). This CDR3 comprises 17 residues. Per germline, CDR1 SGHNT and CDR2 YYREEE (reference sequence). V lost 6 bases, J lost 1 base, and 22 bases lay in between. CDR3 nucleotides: TGTGCCAGCACGCCCAGGGCCCTACAGGTTGGGAACACTGAAGCTTTCTTT. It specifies CASTPRALQVGNTEAFF.

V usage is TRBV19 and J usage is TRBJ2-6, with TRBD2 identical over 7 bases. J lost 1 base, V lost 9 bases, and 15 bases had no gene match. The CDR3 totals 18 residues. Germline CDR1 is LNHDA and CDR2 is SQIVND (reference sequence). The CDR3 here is CASYRAGTIRSGANVLTF. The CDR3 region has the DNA TGTGCCAGCTACCGTGCCGGGACTATAAGATCTGGGGCCAACGTCCTGACTTTC.

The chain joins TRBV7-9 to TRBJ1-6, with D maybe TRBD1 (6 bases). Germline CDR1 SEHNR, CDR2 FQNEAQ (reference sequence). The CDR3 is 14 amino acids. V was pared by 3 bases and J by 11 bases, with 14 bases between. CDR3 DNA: TGTGCCAGCAGCTTTAAAGGCAGGGGCGCACCCCTCCACTTT. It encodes CASSFKGRGAPLHF.

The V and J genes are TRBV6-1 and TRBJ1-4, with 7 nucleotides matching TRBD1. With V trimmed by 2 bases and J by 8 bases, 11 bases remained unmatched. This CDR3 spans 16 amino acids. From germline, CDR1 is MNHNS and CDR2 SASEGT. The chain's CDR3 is CASSERATGSREKLFF. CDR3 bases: TGTGCCAGCAGTGAAAGAGCGACAGGGTCGAGAGAAAAACTGTTTTTT.

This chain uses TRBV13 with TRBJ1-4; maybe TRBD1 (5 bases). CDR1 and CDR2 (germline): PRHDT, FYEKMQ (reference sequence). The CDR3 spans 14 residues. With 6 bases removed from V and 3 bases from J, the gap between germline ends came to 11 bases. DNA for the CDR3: TGTGCCAGCAGTCAGGGTGGATCTAATGAAAAACTGTTTTTT. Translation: CASSQGGSNEKLFF.

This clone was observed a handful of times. CDR3 sequence (DNA): TGTGCCAGCAGCTCCCTTGGGACAGCCAAGGGAGGTGGCTACACCTTC. This encodes CASSSLGTAKGGGYTF. The chain carries TRBV5-4 and TRBJ1-2; 7 bases are shared with TRBD1. The V segment lost 3 bases and the J segment 7 bases; nucleotides outside the gene matches: 15. The CDR3 consists of 16 residues. Germline V gives CDR1 SGHNT, CDR2 YYREEE (reference sequence).

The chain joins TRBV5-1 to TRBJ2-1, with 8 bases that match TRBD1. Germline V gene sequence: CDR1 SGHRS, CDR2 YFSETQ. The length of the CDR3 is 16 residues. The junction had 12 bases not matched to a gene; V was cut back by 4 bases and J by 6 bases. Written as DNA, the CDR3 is TGCGCCAGCAGCCGCGCCCCAGGGGGCATGGGCAATGAGCAGTTCTTC. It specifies CASSRAPGGMGNEQFF.

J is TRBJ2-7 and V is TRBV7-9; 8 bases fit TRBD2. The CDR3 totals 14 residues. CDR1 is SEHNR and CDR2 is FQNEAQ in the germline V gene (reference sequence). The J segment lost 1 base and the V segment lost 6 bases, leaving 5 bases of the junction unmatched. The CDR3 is CASSSTSGSYEQYF. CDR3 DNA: TGTGCCAGCAGTTCAACTAGCGGATCCTACGAGCAGTACTTC. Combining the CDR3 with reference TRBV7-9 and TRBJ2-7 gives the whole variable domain DTGVSQNPRHKITKRGQNVTFRCDPISEHNRLYWYRQTLGQGPEFLTYFQNEAQLEKSRLLSDRFSAERPKGSFSTLEIQRTEQGDSAMYLCASSSTSGSYEQYFGPGTRLTVT.

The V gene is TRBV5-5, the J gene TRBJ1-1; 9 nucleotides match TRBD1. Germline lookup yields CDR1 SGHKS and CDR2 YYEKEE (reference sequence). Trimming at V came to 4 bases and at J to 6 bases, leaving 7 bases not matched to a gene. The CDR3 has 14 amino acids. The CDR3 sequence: CASSTWTGVAEAFF. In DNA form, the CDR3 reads TGTGCCAGCAGCACCTGGACAGGGGTCGCTGAAGCTTTCTTT.

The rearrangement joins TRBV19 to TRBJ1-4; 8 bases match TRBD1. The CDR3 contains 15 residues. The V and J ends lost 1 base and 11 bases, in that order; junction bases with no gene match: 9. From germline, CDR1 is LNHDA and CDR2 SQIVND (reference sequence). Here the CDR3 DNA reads TGTGCCAGTAGTATAGGGACAGGGACCTTATCCAAACTGTTTTTT. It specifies CASSIGTGTLSKLFF.

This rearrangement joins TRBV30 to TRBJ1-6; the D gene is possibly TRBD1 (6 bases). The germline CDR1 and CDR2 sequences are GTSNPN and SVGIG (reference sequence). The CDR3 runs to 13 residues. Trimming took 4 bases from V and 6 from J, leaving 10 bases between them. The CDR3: CAWTGRGNSPLHF. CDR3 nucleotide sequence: TGTGCCTGGACGGGCAGGGGTAATTCACCCCTCCACTTT.

CDR3 region: CASSLDRDNSPLHF. As DNA, the CDR3 is TGTGCCAGCAGTCTGGACAGGGATAATTCACCCCTCCACTTT. The V gene is TRBV2, the J gene TRBJ1-6; 8 nucleotides match TRBD1. This CDR3 has 14 amino acids. The germline gives CDR1 SNHLY, CDR2 FYNNEI. J lost 5 bases, V lost 5 bases, and 2 bases had no gene match. Complete variable domain (other parts from reference TRBV2 and TRBJ1-6): EPEVTQTPSHQVTQMGQEVILRCVPISNHLYFYWYRQILGQKVEFLVSFYNNEISEKSEIFDDQFSVERPDGSNFTLKIRSTKLEDSAMYFCASSLDRDNSPLHFGNGTRLTVT.

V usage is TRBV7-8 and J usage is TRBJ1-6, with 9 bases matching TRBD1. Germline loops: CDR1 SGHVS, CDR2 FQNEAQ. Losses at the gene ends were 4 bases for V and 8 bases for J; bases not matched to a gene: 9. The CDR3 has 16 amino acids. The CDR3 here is CASSSVTGGSYSPLHF. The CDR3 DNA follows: TGTGCCAGCAGCTCAGTGACAGGGGGTAGTTATTCACCCCTCCACTTT.

The DNA of the CDR3 is TGTGCCAGCAGTGAATCTAGCGGGGGCCCAGATACGCAGTATTTT. This translates into CASSESSGGPDTQYF. The rearrangement links TRBV6-1 to TRBJ2-3, with 10 bases that match TRBD2. CDR3 size: 15 residues. Looked up from germline, CDR1 is MNHNS and CDR2 is SASEGT. V shed 2 bases, J shed 4 bases, and the junction held 3 bases outside the gene matches.

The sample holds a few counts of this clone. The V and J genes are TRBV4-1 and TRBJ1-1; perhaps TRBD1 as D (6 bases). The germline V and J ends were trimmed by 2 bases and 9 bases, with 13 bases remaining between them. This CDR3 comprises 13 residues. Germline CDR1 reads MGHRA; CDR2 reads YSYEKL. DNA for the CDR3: TGCGCCAGCAGCCAAATTCGGGACATTAAAGCTTTCTTT. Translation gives CASSQIRDIKAFF.

This chain's CDR3 is CASSRELPGYSEAFF. The CDR3 DNA follows: TGTGCCAGCAGCAGGGAATTACCAGGGTATTCTGAAGCTTTCTTT. The chain links TRBV3-1 (or the pseudogene TRBV3-2) to TRBJ1-1, with D possibly matching TRBD1 (5 bases). V was shortened by 5 bases and J by 6 bases, with 19 bases between the two germline ends. CDR3 length equals 15 residues. Germline CDR1 and CDR2: LGHDT and YNNKEL (reference sequence).

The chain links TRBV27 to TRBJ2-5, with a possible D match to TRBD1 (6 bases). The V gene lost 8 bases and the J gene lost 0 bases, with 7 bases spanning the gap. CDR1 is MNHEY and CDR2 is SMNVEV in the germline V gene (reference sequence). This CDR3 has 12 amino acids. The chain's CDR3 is CASGQYQETQYF. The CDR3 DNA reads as TGTGCCAGCGGACAGTACCAAGAGACCCAGTACTTC.

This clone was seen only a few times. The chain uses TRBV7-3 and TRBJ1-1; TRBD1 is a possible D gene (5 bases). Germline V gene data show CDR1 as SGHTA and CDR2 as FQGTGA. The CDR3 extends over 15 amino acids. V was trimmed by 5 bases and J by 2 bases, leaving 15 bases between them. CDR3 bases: TGTGCCAGCAGCCCTGGAGGGGCATCAAACACTGAAGCTTTCTTT. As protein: CASSPGGASNTEAFF.

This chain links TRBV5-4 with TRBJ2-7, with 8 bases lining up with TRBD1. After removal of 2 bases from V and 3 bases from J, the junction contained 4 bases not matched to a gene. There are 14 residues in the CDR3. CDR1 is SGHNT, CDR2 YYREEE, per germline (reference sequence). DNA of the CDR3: TGTGCCAGCAGCTTCAGTGACAGGGGCTACGAGCAGTACTTC. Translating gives CASSFSDRGYEQYF.

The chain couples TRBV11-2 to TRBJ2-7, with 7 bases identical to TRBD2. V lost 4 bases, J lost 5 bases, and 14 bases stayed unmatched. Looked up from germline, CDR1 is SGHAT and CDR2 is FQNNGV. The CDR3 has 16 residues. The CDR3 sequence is CASSSRGRASLNEQYF. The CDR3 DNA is TGTGCCAGCAGCTCCCGGGGGAGGGCATCTCTGAACGAGCAGTACTTC.

CDR3 residues: CASSELQGRSPLHF. For the CDR3, the DNA is TGTGCCAGCAGCGAGCTACAGGGGAGGTCACCCCTCCACTTT. The chain has TRBV9 and TRBJ1-6; 7 bases agree with TRBD1. The V segment lost 3 bases and the J segment 10 bases; nucleotides outside the gene matches: 7. The CDR3 spans 14 residues. Germline lookup yields CDR1 SGDLS and CDR2 YYNGEE.

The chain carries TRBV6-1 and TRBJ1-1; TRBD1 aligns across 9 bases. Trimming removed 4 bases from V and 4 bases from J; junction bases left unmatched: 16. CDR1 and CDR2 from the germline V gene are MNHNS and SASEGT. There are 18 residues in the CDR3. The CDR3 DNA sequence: TGTGCCAGCAGTGGTGAGGAAGGGACAGGGTATTTGGGCACTGAAGCTTTCTTT. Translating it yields CASSGEEGTGYLGTEAFF.

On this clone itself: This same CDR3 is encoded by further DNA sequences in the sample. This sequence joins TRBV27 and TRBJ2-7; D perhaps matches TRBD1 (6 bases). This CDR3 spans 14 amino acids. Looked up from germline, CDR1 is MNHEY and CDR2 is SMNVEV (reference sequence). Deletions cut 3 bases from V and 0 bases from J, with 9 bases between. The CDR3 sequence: CASSFRGSSYEQYF. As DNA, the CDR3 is TGTGCCAGCAGTTTTAGGGGGTCCTCCTACGAGCAGTACTTC.

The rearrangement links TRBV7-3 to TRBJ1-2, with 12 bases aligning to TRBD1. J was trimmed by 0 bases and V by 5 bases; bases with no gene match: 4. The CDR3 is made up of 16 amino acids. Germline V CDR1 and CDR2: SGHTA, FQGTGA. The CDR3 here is CASSKGQGAANYGYTF. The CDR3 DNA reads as TGTGCCAGCAGCAAGGGACAGGGGGCAGCTAACTATGGCTACACCTTC.

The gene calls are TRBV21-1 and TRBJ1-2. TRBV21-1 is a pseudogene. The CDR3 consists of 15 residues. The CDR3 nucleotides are TGTGCCAGCAGCACCCCCGGGGAGCTTAACTATGGCTACACCTTC. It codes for CASSTPGELNYGYTF.

CDR3 sequence: CASSQEYVWGGSYNEQFF. The CDR3 DNA reads TGCGCCAGCAGCCAAGAGTATGTTTGGGGGGGGTCCTACAATGAGCAGTTCTTC. The chain carries TRBV4-3 and TRBJ2-1; 7 positions agree with TRBD2. The germline V gene encodes CDR1 LGHNA and CDR2 YSLEER. J was trimmed by 1 base and V by 0 bases; bases with no gene match: 9. This CDR3 contains 18 residues.

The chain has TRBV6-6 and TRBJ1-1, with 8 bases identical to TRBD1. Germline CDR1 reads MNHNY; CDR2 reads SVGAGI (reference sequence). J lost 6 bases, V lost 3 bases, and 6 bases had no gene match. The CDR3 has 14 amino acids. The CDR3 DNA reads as TGTGCCAGCAGTTATCAGGGGGCCTCGGCTGAAGCTTTCTTT. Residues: CASSYQGASAEAFF.

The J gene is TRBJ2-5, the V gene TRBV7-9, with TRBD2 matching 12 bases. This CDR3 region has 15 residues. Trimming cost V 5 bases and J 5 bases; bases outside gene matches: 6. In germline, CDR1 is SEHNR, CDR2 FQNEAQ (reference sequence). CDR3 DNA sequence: TGTGCCAGCAGCCGGACTAGCGGGGTAGCTGAGACCCAGTACTTC. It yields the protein CASSRTSGVAETQYF.